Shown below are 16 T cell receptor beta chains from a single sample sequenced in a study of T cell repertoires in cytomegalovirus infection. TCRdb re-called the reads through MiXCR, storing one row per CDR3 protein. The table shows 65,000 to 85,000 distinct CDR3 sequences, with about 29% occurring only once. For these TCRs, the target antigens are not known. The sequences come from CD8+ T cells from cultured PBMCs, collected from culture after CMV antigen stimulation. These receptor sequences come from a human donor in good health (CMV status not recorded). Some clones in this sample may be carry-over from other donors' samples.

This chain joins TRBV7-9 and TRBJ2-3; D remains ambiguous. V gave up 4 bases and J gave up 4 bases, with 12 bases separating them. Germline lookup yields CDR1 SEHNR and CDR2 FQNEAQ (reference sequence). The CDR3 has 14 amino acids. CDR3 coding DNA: TGTGCCAGCAGCTCCGCCACGGGCCCAGATACGCAGTATTTT. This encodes CASSSATGPDTQYF.

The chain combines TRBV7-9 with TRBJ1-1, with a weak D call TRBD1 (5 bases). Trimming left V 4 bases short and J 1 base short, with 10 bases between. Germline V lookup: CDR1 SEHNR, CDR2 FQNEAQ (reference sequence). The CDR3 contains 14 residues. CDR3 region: CASSWDPGNTEAFF. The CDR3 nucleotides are TGTGCCAGCAGCTGGGACCCGGGGAACACTGAAGCTTTCTTT.

CDR3 DNA: TGTGCCAGCAGTTTCTCGACAGGGTTGGGAAACACCATATATTTT. It specifies CASSFSTGLGNTIYF. V is TRBV12-3 or TRBV12-4 and J is TRBJ1-3; 7 nucleotides match TRBD1. V lost 3 bases to trimming and J lost 4 bases; unmatched junction nucleotides: 6. The CDR3 is made up of 15 amino acids.

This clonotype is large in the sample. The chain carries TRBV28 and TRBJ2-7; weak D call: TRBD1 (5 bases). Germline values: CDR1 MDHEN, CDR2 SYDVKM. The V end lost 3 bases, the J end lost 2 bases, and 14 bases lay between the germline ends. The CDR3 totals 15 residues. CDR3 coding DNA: TGTGCCAGCAGTTTTCTACAGGAAATAACCTACGAGCAGTACTTC. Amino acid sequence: CASSFLQEITYEQYF. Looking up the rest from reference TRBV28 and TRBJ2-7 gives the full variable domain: DVKVTQSSRYLVKRTGEKVFLECVQDMDHENMFWYRQDPGLGLRLIYFSYDVKMKEKGDIPEGYSVSREKKERFSLILESASTNQTSMYLCASSFLQEITYEQYFGPGTRLTVT.

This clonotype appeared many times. CDR3 sequence: CASSSGVNTEAFF. In DNA, the CDR3 is TGTGCCAGCAGCTCAGGGGTTAACACTGAAGCTTTCTTT. The V call is TRBV7-2, the J call TRBJ1-1, with D maybe TRBD1 (6 bases). V was clipped by 4 bases and J by 2 bases, with 8 bases between them. Per germline, CDR1 SGHTA and CDR2 FQGNSA. There are 13 residues in the CDR3.

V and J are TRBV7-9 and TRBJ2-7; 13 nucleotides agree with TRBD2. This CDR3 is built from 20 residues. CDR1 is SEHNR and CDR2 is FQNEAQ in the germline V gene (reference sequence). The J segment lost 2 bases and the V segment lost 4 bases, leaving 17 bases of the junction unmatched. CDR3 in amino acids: CASSSTTGLAGVHNTYEQYF. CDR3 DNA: TGTGCCAGCAGCTCTACTACAGGACTAGCGGGGGTACACAACACCTACGAGCAGTACTTC. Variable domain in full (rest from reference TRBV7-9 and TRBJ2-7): DTGVSQNPRHKITKRGQNVTFRCDPISEHNRLYWYRQTLGQGPEFLTYFQNEAQLEKSRLLSDRFSAERPKGSFSTLEIQRTEQGDSAMYLCASSSTTGLAGVHNTYEQYFGPGTRLTVT.

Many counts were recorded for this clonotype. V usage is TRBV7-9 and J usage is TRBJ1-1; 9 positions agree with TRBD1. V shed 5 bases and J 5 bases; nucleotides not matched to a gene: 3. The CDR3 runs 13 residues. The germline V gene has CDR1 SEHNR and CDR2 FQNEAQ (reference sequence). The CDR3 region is CASSDGQGTEAFF. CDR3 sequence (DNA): TGTGCCAGCAGCGACGGACAGGGGACTGAAGCTTTCTTT.

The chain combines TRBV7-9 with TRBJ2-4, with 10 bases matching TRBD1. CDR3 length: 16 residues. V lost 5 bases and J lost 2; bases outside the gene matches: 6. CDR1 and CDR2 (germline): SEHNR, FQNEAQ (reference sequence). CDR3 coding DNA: TGTGCCAGCAGCGCGACAGGGGGCCCAACCAAAAACATTCAGTACTTC. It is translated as CASSATGGPTKNIQYF.

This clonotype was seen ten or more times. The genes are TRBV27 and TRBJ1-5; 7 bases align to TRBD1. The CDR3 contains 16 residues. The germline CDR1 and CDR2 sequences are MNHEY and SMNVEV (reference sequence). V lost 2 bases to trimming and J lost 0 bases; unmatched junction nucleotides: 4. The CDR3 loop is CASSLGDRNSNQPQHF. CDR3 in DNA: TGTGCCAGCAGTTTAGGGGACAGAAATAGCAATCAGCCCCAGCATTTT.

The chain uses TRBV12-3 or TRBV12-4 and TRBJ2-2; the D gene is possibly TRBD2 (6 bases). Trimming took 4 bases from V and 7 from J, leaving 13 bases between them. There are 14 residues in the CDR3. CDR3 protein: CASSYDPGSGELFF. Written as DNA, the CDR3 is TGTGCCAGCAGTTATGACCCCGGGAGCGGGGAGCTGTTTTTT.

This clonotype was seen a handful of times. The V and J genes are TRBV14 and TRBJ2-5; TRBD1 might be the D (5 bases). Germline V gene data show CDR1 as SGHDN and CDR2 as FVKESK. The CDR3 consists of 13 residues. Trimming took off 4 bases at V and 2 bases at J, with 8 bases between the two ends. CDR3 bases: TGTGCCAGCAGCCGAGACAGACAAGAGACCCAGTACTTC. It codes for CASSRDRQETQYF.

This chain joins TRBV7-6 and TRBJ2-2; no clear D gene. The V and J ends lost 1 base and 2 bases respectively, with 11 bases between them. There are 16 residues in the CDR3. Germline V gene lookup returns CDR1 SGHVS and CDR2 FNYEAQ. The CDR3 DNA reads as TGTGCCAGCAGCTTAGACGTTGGGTACAACACCGGGGAGCTGTTTTTT. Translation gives CASSLDVGYNTGELFF. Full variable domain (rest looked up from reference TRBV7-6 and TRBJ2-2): GAGVSQSPRYKVTKRGQDVALRCDPISGHVSLYWYRQALGQGPEFLTYFNYEAQQDKSGLPNDRFSAERPEGSISTLTIQRTEQRDSAMYRCASSLDVGYNTGELFFGEGSRLTVL.

The CDR3, as DNA: TGCGCCAGCAGCTTTGTGGAGAACACTGAAGCTTTCTTT. Translated: CASSFVENTEAFF. V is TRBV5-1 and J is TRBJ1-1; no reliable D call. V lost 2 bases and J 1 base, leaving 6 bases between the germline ends. This CDR3 has 13 amino acids. CDR1 is SGHRS and CDR2 is YFSETQ in the germline V gene.

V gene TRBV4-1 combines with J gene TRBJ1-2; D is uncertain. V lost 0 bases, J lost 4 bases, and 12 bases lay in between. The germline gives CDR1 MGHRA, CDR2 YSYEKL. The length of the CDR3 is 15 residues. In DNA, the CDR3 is TGCGCCAGCAGCCAAGAAGAGAGGCAATTCTATGGCTACACCTTC. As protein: CASSQEERQFYGYTF.

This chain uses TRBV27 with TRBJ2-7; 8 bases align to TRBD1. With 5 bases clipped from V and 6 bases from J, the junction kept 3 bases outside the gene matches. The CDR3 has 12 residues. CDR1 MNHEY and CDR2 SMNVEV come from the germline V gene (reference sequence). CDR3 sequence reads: CASSGQGGEQYF. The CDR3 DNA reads TGTGCCAGCAGTGGACAGGGAGGCGAGCAGTACTTC.

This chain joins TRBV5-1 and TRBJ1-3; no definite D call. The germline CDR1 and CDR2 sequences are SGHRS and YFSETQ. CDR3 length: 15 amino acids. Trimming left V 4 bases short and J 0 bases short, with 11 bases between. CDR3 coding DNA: TGCGCCAGCAGCCGCCCCAATCACTCTGGAAACACCATATATTTT. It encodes CASSRPNHSGNTIYF.